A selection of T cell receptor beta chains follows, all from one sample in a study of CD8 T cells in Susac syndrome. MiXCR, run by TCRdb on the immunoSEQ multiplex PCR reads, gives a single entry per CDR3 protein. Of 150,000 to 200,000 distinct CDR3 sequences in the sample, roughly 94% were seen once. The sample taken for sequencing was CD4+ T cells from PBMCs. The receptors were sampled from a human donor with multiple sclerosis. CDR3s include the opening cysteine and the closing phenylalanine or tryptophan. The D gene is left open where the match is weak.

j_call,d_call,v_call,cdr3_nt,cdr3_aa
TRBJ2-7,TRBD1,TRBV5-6,TGTGCCAGCAGCACGGGACAGGGGCCGGGATACAGCTCCTACGAGCAGTACTTC,CASSTGQGPGYSSYEQYF
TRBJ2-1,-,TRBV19,TGTGCCAGTAGTATTAGGCACAGCTACAATGAGCAGTTCTTC,CASSIRHSYNEQFF
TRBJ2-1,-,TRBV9,TGTGCCAGCAGCGTAGGATTCCCGGGCTACAATGAGCAGTTCTTC,CASSVGFPGYNEQFF
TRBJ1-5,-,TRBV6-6,TGTGCCAGCAGGCGACAGGTAAATCAGCCCCAGCATTTT,CASRRQVNQPQHF
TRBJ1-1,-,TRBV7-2,TGTGCCAGCAGCCCAAATCCAGGGATGGGGAATATCTTCTTT,CASSPNPGMGNIFF
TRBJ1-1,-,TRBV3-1,TGTGCCAGCAGCCAAGATAGATGGACAGAAGCTTTCTTT,CASSQDRWTEAFF
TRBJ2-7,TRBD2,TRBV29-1,TGCAGCGTTGGGGGACTACAGACGGGGCAGTACTTC,CSVGGLQTGQYF
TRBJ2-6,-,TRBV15,TGTGCCACCAGGCTTGGGGGCTCTGGGGCCAACGTCCTGACTTTC,CATRLGGSGANVLTF
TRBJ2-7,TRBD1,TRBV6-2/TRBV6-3,TGTGCCAGCAGTAACCGGGACAGGTCGTACGAGCAGTACTTC,CASSNRDRSYEQYF
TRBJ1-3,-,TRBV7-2,TGTGCCAGCAGTATCAGTTACCAGGGTGCCGGAAACACCATATATTTT,CASSISYQGAGNTIYF
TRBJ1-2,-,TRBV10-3,TGTGCCATCGTGCCCGGGCTCCCATTTATCTCTGGCTACACCTTC,CAIVPGLPFISGYTF
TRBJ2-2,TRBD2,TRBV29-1,TGCAGCGCCGGACTAGCGAGCACCGGGGAGCTGTTTTTT,CSAGLASTGELFF
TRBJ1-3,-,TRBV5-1,TGCGCCAGCAGCTTGGGACAGGAAAACACCATATATTTT,CASSLGQENTIYF
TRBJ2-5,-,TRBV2,TGTGCCAGCGCTGGCGGGGCAGAGACCCAGTACTTC,CASAGGAETQYF
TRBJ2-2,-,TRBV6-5,TGTGCCAGCAGTTACTCGCGACTATCCGGGGAGCTGTTTTTT,CASSYSRLSGELFF
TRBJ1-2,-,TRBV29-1,TGCAGCGTTGAGGGAGGATTCTATGGCTACACCTTC,CSVEGGFYGYTF
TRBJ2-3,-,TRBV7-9,TGTGCCAGCAGCCCCCGTCGGGGGCTGGATACGCAGTATTTT,CASSPRRGLDTQYF
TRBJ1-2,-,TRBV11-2,TGTGCCAGCAGCTTAGATCGGTTTACGGGGCACACCTTC,CASSLDRFTGHTF
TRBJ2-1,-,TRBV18,TGTGCCAGCTCACCACCTCAGAAGGACTACAATGAGCAGTTCTTC,CASSPPQKDYNEQFF